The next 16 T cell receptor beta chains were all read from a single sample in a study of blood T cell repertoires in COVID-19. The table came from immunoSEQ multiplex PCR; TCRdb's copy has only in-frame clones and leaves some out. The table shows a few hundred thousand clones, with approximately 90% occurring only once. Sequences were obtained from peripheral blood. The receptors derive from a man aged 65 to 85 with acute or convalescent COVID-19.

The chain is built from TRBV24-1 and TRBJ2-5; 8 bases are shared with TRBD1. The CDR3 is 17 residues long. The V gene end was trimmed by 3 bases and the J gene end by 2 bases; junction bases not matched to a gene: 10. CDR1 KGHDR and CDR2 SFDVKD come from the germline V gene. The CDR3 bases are TGTGCCACCAGTGATATCAGACAGGGGTCGCGTCAAGAGACCCAGTACTTC. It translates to CATSDIRQGSRQETQYF.

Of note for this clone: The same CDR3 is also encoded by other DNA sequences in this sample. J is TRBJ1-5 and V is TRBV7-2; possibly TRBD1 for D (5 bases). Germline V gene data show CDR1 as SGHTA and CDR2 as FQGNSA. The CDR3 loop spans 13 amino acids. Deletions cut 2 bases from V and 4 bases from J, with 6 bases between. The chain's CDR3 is CASSLRGNQPQHF. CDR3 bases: TGTGCCAGCAGCTTAAGGGGAAATCAGCCCCAGCATTTT. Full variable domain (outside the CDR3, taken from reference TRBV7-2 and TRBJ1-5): GAGVSQSPSNKVTEKGKDVELRCDPISGHTALYWYRQSLGQGLEFLIYFQGNSAPDKSGLPSDRFSAERTGGSVSTLTIQRTQQEDSAVYLCASSLRGNQPQHFGDGTRLSIL.

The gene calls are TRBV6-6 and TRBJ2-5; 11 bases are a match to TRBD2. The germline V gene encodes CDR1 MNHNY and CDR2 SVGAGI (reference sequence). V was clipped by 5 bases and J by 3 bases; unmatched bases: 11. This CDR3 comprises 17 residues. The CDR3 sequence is CASSPRASGRLEETQYF. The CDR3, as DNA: TGTGCCAGCAGTCCCCGGGCTAGCGGGAGGTTGGAAGAGACCCAGTACTTC.

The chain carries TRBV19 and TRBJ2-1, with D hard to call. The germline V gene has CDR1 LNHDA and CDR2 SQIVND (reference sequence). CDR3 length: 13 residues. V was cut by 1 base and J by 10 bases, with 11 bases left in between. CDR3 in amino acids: CASSIGKEAEQFF. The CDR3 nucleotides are TGTGCCAGTAGTATAGGCAAGGAAGCGGAGCAGTTCTTC.

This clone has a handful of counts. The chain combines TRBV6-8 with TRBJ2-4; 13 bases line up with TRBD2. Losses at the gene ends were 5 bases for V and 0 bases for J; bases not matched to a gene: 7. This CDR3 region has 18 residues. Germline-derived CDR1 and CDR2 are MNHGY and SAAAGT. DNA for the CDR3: TGTGCCAGCAGTCTACGGACTAGCGGGAGTCAAGCCAAAAACATTCAGTACTTC. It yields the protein CASSLRTSGSQAKNIQYF.

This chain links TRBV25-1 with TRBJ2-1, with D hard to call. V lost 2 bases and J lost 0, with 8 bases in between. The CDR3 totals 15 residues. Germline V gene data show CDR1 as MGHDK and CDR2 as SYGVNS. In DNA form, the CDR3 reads TGTGCCAGCAGTGAACTCTCGGGCTCCTACAATGAGCAGTTCTTC. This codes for CASSELSGSYNEQFF. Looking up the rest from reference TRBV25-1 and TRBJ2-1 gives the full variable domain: EADIYQTPRYLVIGTGKKITLECSQTMGHDKMYWYQQDPGMELHLIHYSYGVNSTEKGDLSSESTVSRIRTEHFPLTLESARPSHTSQYLCASSELSGSYNEQFFGPGTRLTVL.

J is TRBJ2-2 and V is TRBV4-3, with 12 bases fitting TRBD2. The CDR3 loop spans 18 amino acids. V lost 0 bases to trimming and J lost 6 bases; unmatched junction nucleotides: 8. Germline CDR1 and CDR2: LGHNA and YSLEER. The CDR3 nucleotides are TGCGCCAGCAGCCAAGAAACCGGACTAGCGGGAATCCCCGGGGAGCTGTTTTTT. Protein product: CASSQETGLAGIPGELFF.

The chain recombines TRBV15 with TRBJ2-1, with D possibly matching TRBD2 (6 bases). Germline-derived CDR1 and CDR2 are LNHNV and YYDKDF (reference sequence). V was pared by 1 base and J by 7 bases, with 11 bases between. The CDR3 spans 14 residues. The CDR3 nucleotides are TGTGCCACCAGCAGAGGGGTAGCGGAAAATGAGCAGTTCTTC. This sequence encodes CATSRGVAENEQFF.

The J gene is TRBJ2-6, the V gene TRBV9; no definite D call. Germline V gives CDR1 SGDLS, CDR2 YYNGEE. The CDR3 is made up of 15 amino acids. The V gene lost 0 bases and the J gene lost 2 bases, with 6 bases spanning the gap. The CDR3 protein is CASSVDGAGANVLTF. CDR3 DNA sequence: TGTGCCAGCAGCGTAGACGGAGCTGGGGCCAACGTCCTGACTTTC.

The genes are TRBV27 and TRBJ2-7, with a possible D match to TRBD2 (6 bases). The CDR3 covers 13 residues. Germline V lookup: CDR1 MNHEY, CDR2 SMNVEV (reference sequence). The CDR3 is CVTWEQGGYEQYF. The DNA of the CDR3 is TGTGTCACCTGGGAGCAGGGAGGTTACGAGCAGTACTTC.

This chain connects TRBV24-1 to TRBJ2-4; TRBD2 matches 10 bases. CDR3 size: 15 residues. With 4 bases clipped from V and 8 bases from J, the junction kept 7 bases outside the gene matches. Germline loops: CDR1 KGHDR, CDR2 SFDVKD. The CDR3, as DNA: TGTGCCACCAGTGACACAGCGGGAGGGCCAGACATTCAGTACTTC. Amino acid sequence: CATSDTAGGPDIQYF.

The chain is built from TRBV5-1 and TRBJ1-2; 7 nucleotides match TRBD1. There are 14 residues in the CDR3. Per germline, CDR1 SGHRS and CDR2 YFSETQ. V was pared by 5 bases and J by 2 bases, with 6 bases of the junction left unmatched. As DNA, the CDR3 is TGCGCCAGCAGTCGCGACAGGGTGAACTATGGCTACACCTTC. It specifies CASSRDRVNYGYTF.

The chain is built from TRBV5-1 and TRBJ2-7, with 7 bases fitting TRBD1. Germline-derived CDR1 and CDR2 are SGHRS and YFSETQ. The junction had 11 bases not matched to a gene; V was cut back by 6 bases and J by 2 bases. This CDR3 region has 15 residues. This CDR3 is CASNERPGQTYEQYF. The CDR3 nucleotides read TGCGCCAGCAACGAAAGACCGGGACAGACCTACGAGCAGTACTTC.

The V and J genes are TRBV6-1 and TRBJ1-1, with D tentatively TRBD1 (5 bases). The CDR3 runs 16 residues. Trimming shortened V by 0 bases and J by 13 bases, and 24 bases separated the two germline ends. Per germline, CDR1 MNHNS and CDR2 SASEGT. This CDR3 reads CASSEALTNIGRRGFF. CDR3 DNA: TGTGCCAGCAGTGAAGCCCTTACCAACATAGGCAGAAGGGGTTTCTTT.

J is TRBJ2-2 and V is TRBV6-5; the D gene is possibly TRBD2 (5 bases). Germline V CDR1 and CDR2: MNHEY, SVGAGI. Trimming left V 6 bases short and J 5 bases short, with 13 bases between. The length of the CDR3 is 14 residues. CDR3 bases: TGTGCCAGCAGCCCCGCCCGAGGGACCGGGGAGCTGTTTTTT. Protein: CASSPARGTGELFF.

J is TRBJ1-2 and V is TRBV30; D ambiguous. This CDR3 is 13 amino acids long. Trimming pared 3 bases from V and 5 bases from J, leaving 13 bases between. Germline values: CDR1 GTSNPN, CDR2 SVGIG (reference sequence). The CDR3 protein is CAWRAPGRYGYTF. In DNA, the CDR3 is TGTGCCTGGAGGGCCCCGGGGAGATATGGCTACACCTTC.